This is a list of T cell receptor beta chains from one sample in a study of blood T cell dynamics during melanoma immunotherapy. Only in-frame clones appear in the TCRdb table, and some are missing; sequencing was by immunoSEQ multiplex PCR. The sample has 10,000 to 15,000 clones; roughly 90% are singletons. The source material was blood, sampled from a patient treated with checkpoint blockade. These TCRs come from a human donor with melanoma. The CDR3 runs from the conserved cysteine through the conserved F or W. The D gene is left open where the match is weak. Clone size is given for some rows only: seen once, a few or many times, or a class if the clone is expanded.

>TRBJ1-5|TRBV2|-|TRBD1
CASSVYRGRQPQHF
TGTGCCAGCAGCGTATACAGGGGACGGCAGCCCCAGCATTTT
>TRBJ1-2|TRBV18|-|-
CASSLSTDANYGYTF
TGTGCCAGCTCACTCTCGACAGACGCTAACTATGGCTACACCTTC
>TRBJ2-7|TRBV30|-|TRBD2
CAWRAPTSASYEQYF
TGTGCCTGGAGGGCTCCGACTAGCGCATCCTACGAGCAGTACTTC
>TRBJ2-7|TRBV20-1|-|-
CSASVGNEQYF
TGCAGTGCTAGTGTAGGGAACGAGCAGTACTTC
>TRBJ1-3|TRBV19|once|-
CASRPPHGTFGNTIYF
TGTGCCAGTAGACCACCTCACGGGACGTTTGGAAACACCATATATTTT
>TRBJ1-5|TRBV18|-|-
CASSPQGRGNNQPQHF
TGTGCCAGCTCACCACAGGGGAGAGGGAACAATCAGCCCCAGCATTTT
>TRBJ2-2|TRBV5-6|once|TRBD2
CASSIAGVNTGELFF
TGTGCCAGCAGCATAGCGGGAGTGAACACCGGGGAGCTGTTTTTT
>TRBJ2-2|TRBV4-1|-|TRBD1
CASSPRQGPSGELFF
TGCGCCAGCAGCCCGAGACAGGGTCCGAGTGGGGAGCTGTTTTTT
>TRBJ2-3|TRBV5-8|-|TRBD2
CASSMGLAGGDTQYF
TGTGCCAGCAGCATGGGACTAGCGGGAGGAGATACGCAGTATTTT
>TRBJ2-7|TRBV7-6|-|TRBD2
CASSLGGGRALSEQYF
TGTGCCAGCAGCTTAGGGGGCGGGAGGGCGCTTTCCGAGCAGTACTTC
>TRBJ2-7|TRBV19|-|-
CASSTRISSSYEQYF
TGTGCCAGTAGTACGAGGATATCGAGCTCCTACGAGCAGTACTTC
>TRBJ2-3|TRBV11-3|-|TRBD2
CASSFSGLAGENTQYF
TGTGCCAGCAGCTTTTCGGGACTAGCGGGAGAGAATACGCAGTATTTT
>TRBJ1-1|TRBV7-6|-|-
CASSLGRSRTMNTEAFF
TGTGCCAGCAGCTTAGGTAGAAGCAGAACAATGAACACTGAAGCTTTCTTT
>TRBJ1-1|TRBV2|once|-
CASSGTEAFF
TGTGCCAGCAGTGGGACAGAAGCTTTCTTT
>TRBJ2-7|TRBV7-7|-|TRBD1
CASSLERGPSYEQYF
TGTGCCAGCAGCTTAGAGAGGGGGCCCTCCTACGAGCAGTACTTC
>TRBJ2-7|TRBV19|-|-
CASSIGRFGAYEQYF
TGTGCCAGTAGTATCGGGAGATTTGGGGCCTACGAGCAGTACTTC
>TRBJ1-4|TRBV7-9|once|-
CASSPGQREKLFF
TGTGCCAGCAGCCCAGGACAGCGCGAAAAACTGTTTTTT
>TRBJ2-7|TRBV6-6|-|-
CASSLPAGEQYF
TGTGCCAGCAGTTTGCCTGCTGGCGAGCAGTACTTC
>TRBJ2-1|TRBV7-9|-|-
CASSPLGGGSYNEQFF
TGTGCCAGCAGCCCCTTAGGGGGGGGCTCCTACAATGAGCAGTTCTTC
>TRBJ2-1|TRBV6-6|-|-
CASSYPSSPSYNEQFF
TGTGCCAGCAGTTACCCTTCGAGCCCTTCCTACAATGAGCAGTTCTTC
>TRBJ1-5|TRBV4-2|-|TRBD1
CASSQDEEGASNQPQHF
TGTGCCAGCAGCCAAGATGAGGAGGGGGCAAGCAATCAGCCCCAGCATTTT
>TRBJ1-1|TRBV2|-|TRBD1
CASTEGQGFLWTEAFF
TGTGCCAGCACAGAGGGACAGGGGTTTCTATGGACTGAAGCTTTCTTT
>TRBJ2-1|TRBV7-3|-|-
CASSIIGGSYNEQFF
TGTGCCAGCAGCATAATCGGCGGTTCCTACAATGAGCAGTTCTTC
>TRBJ1-2|TRBV28|-|TRBD1
CASSVGTVLNYGYTF
TGTGCCAGCAGCGTCGGGACAGTTCTTAACTATGGCTACACCTTC
>TRBJ1-4|TRBV29-1|-|-
CSVITSLRGKLFF
TGCAGCGTAATAACCAGTTTGAGGGGAAAACTGTTTTTT
>TRBJ2-2|TRBV9|-|TRBD1
CASSVEQGSTGELFF
TGTGCCAGCAGCGTAGAACAGGGGAGCACCGGGGAGCTGTTTTTT
>TRBJ2-1|TRBV2|-|TRBD2
CASSTGLAVYNEQFF
TGTGCCAGCAGTACCGGACTAGCGGTTTACAATGAGCAGTTCTTC
>TRBJ2-7|TRBV25-1|-|-
CASSEGGNIAYEQYF
TGTGCCAGCAGTGAGGGGGGCAATATCGCCTACGAGCAGTACTTC
>TRBJ2-3|TRBV28|-|TRBD2
CASRGTSGGTDTQYF
TGTGCCAGCAGGGGGACTAGCGGTGGCACAGATACGCAGTATTTT
>TRBJ2-3|TRBV27|-|-
CASSLESVRTDTQYF
TGTGCCAGCAGTTTAGAGTCGGTCCGCACAGATACGCAGTATTTT
>TRBJ1-6|TRBV21-1|-|-
CASRLDSGNNSPLHF
TGTGCCAGCAGACTCGACTCGGGGAATAATTCACCCCTCCACTTT
>TRBJ1-1|TRBV19|-|TRBD1
CASSTGQTTDTEAFF
TGTGCCAGTAGTACGGGACAGACAACGGACACTGAAGCTTTCTTT
>TRBJ2-2|TRBV9|-|TRBD2
CASSVSGSGELFF
TGTGCCAGCAGCGTTAGCGGGAGCGGGGAGCTGTTTTTT
>TRBJ2-2|TRBV7-9|-|-
CASIPMARGTGELFF
TGTGCCAGCATCCCAATGGCCCGAGGGACCGGGGAGCTGTTTTTT
>TRBJ1-5|TRBV6-1|-|-
CASSEFPSDSNQPQHF
TGTGCCAGCAGTGAATTCCCCTCGGATAGCAATCAGCCCCAGCATTTT
>TRBJ2-2|TRBV7-3|-|-
CASSATVTGELFF
TGTGCCAGCAGCGCGACAGTCACCGGGGAGCTGTTTTTT
>TRBJ2-3|TRBV4-2|-|-
CASGGLSGTDTQYF
TGTGCCAGCGGCGGCCTTTCTGGCACAGATACGCAGTATTTT
>TRBJ2-1|TRBV10-1|once|TRBD2
CASSGASGRNEQFF
TGCGCCAGCAGTGGTGCTAGCGGGAGGAATGAGCAGTTCTTC
>TRBJ2-5|TRBV7-2|-|-
CASSQHRVQETQYF
TGTGCCAGCAGCCAGCACAGGGTTCAAGAGACCCAGTACTTC
>TRBJ1-5|TRBV7-8|-|-
CASSDRSAESQPQHF
TGTGCCAGCAGCGACAGGTCGGCTGAGAGTCAGCCCCAGCATTTT
>TRBJ1-2|TRBV18|few|-
CASSRGGANYGYTF
TGTGCCAGCTCCCGGGGAGGGGCAAACTATGGCTACACCTTC
>TRBJ2-1|TRBV7-8|-|TRBD2
CASSPTSWNEQFF
TGTGCCAGCAGCCCGACTAGCTGGAATGAGCAGTTCTTC
>TRBJ2-1|TRBV6-1|-|-
CASSAGGTTYNEQFF
TGTGCCAGCAGTGCTGGGGGGACCACCTACAATGAGCAGTTCTTC
>TRBJ1-2|TRBV5-1|-|-
CASSSWANYGYTF
TGCGCCAGCAGCTCGTGGGCGAACTATGGCTACACCTTC
>TRBJ2-3|TRBV6-1|-|-
CASSEALGVRTDTQYF
TGTGCCAGCAGTGAAGCGCTGGGTGTTAGGACAGATACGCAGTATTTT
>TRBJ2-2|TRBV21-1|-|-
CASTGTSTGELFF
TGTGCCAGCACCGGGACGAGCACCGGGGAGCTGTTTTTT
>TRBJ2-2|TRBV19|-|-
CASSEQNTGELFF
TGTGCCAGTAGTGAGCAGAACACCGGGGAGCTGTTTTTT
>TRBJ1-5|TRBV7-2|few|-
CASSWGAGAEQPQHF
TGTGCCAGCAGCTGGGGGGCGGGGGCCGAGCAGCCCCAGCATTTT
>TRBJ2-5|TRBV5-6|-|TRBD1
CASSYRGRETQYF
TGTGCCAGCAGCTACAGGGGGCGAGAGACCCAGTACTTC
>TRBJ1-1|TRBV30|-|-
CAWSLGLNTEAFF
TGTGCCTGGAGCCTGGGTCTGAACACTGAAGCTTTCTTT
>TRBJ1-1|TRBV10-1|-|-
CASSHSQEKTEAFF
TGCGCCAGCAGTCACTCCCAGGAGAAAACTGAAGCTTTCTTT
>TRBJ1-2|TRBV19|-|-
CASSTLPSGRGYTF
TGTGCCAGTAGTACCCTACCGAGCGGTCGGGGCTACACCTTC
>TRBJ1-2|TRBV4-1|-|-
CASSQLKHGYTF
TGCGCCAGCAGCCAATTAAAGCATGGCTACACCTTC
>TRBJ2-7|TRBV5-1|-|-
CASSQEPGAGGYEQYF
TGCGCCAGCAGCCAGGAACCGGGGGCAGGGGGGTACGAGCAGTACTTC
>TRBJ2-5|TRBV2|once|-
CASSVSETAETQYF
TGTGCCAGCAGTGTCTCCGAGACAGCAGAGACCCAGTACTTC
>TRBJ1-5|TRBV2|-|TRBD1
CASSGKTGKSNQPQHF
TGTGCCAGCAGTGGGAAGACAGGGAAGAGTAATCAGCCCCAGCATTTT
>TRBJ2-5|TRBV4-1|-|-
CASRPGRGIETQYF
TGCGCCAGCAGGCCGGGAAGGGGGATAGAGACCCAGTACTTC
>TRBJ2-1|TRBV25-1|-|-
CASSYTGSRLNEQFF
TGTGCCAGCAGCTACACAGGTTCCCGTTTAAATGAGCAGTTCTTC